This T cell receptor beta chain was recovered during a study of blood T cell repertoires in COVID-19. Study summary: Samples taken during acute and convalescent COVID-19 were collected in the United States, Italy and Spain. The cDNA or gDNA used as material had been derived from T cells, B-cell-depleted T cells, or PBMCs.

CDR3 size: 15 residues. Trimming cost V 5 bases and J 8 bases; bases outside gene matches: 11. The germline gives CDR1 MNHEY, CDR2 SVGAGI. TCRdb keeps only in-frame clones here, not all; method: immunoSEQ multiplex PCR. The profile covers tens of thousands of clones, with around four fifths appearing a single time and about 5% taken by the ten largest. This chain connects TRBV6-5 to TRBJ2-2, with 7 bases aligning to TRBD2. This receptor was identified in a man aged 45 to 65 with active COVID-19. The specimen sequenced was peripheral blood. For the CDR3, the DNA is TGTGCCAGCAGTCCCATCACCGGGGGGATAGGGGAGCTGTTTTTT. It yields the protein CASSPITGGIGELFF.